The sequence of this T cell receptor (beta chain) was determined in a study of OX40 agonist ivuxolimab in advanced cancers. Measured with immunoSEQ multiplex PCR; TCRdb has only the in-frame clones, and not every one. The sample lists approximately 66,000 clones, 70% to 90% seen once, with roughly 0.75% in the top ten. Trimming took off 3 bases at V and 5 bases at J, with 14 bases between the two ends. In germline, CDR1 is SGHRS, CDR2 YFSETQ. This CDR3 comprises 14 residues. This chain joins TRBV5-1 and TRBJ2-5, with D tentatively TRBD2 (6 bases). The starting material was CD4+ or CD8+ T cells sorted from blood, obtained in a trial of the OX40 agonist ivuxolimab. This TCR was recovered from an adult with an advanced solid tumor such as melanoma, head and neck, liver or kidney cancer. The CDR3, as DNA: TGCGCCAGCAGCTACACCGGGAGAGCTGAGACCCAGTACTTC. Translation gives CASSYTGRAETQYF.